Reported below is one T cell receptor (beta chain). This receptor's antigen is unknown. The sample holds no much larger clone one base away, and base qualities are not on file. The donors were roughly 40 Caucasian individuals from Russia, aged roughly 6 to 90 years, who were systemically healthy. Roughly 10 milliliters of peripheral blood were collected from each donor into EDTA-treated Vacutainer tubes. Ficoll-Paque density-gradient centrifugation was used to isolate PBMCs, with at least 7 million per sample. Total RNA was extracted from PBMCs with Trizol reagent, with at least 5.5 micrograms obtained per sample. The percentages of naive CD45RAhigh/CD27high T cells were determined by flow cytometry on a PBMC aliquot from every donor. These data belong to a study of blood T cells in healthy people across ages (dated by TCRdb to the mid-2010s). For context, the study as a whole: Template switching captured roughly one uniquely barcoded TCR beta cDNA molecule per two T cells in model experiments. Donors were grouped into four age groups: young (average 16 years), middle-aged (39), aged (around 56) and long-lived (around 80). Two additional independent replicas of 1 million unique cDNA reads from the same blood draw were analyzed for two donors (one aged 18 to 29 and one aged 80 or older). To avoid experimental bias, donors of different ages were spread randomly across the sequencing lanes. Age-related changes in TCR beta repertoire diversity were measured in the study by deep sequencing normalized with unique cDNA molecular identifiers. Study-wide findings and limitations: A strong correlation was found between observed TCR beta diversity and the percentage of naive T cells measured by flow cytometry. Estimates of total diversity from one million sequenced T cells were regarded as lower bounds and underestimates. Because profiling used bulk unsorted PBMCs, naive and antigen-experienced compartments could not be compared conclusively. The CMV infection status of donors was not known, potentially confounding age-related changes in expanded clonotypes. Compared with the aged group, more naive CD4+ T cells, fewer expanded clones and increased TCR diversity were shown by the long-lived group, suggesting age selection. As age increased, observed TCR beta diversity per million T cells dropped in a roughly linear way, and a significant reduction was already evident by age 40.

The CDR1 and CDR2 encoded by the germline V gene are SGHAT and FQNNGV. Reading from cysteine to phenylalanine, the CDR3 counts 15 amino acids. The read is trimmed to its CDR3 DNA, 45 bases read in frame from base 1. V sheds 5 bases and J sheds 2 bases, leaving 15 bases between their ends. Libraries were built with 5' RACE. TCRdb shows the sequencer as Illumina HiSeq 2500. The second PCR ran for roughly 7 to 11 cycles and used a J-beta primer mix along with a sample-barcoded 5' primer. A unique molecular identifier was introduced onto each TCR beta cDNA molecule by a template-switch 5' adaptor carrying 12 random nucleotides. Each sample yielded at least 3 million CDR3-containing paired-end reads. First-strand cDNA synthesis was performed from all RNA using the Mint cDNA synthesis kit, with priming by a TRBC-specific oligonucleotide. After uracil-DNA glycosylase treatment, a first 18-cycle PCR used universal primers M1SS and BC2_uni_R on all cDNA. As for the original processing: Each sample was normalized by randomly selecting 1 million high-quality reads, each carrying a distinct molecular identifier. Reads sharing molecular identifiers were discarded rather than binned into consensus sequences. MiTCR, run with a Q25 quality threshold and the strictest error-elimination algorithm, handled CDR3 identification, clonotype clustering and error correction. A nonparametric unseen species model using Euler transformation provided a lower-bound estimate of total TCR beta diversity. In TCRdb, the public reads were trimmed at Q25 with fastp and aligned with MiXCR, with productive beta chains retained. Rows matching on CDR3 protein sequence are summarized as one entry with the most common DNA and genes. The V and J calls and clone size are TCRdb's, not the authors'. The table for this sample lists over 1.5 million distinct CDR3 sequences; around 50% of them were counted only once. Over 2% of the sample is taken by the ten largest.

Material for sequencing was blood. The clonotype was recovered from a woman aged 40-49 years in good health. Recombination linked TRBV11-2 to TRBJ2-5; the D region possibly corresponds to TRBD2 (6 bases align). The CDR3 region reads CASSRAGNWQETQYF. In nucleotides, the sequence is TGTGCCAGCAGCCGAGCGGGTAATTGGCAAGAGACCCAGTACTTC.